This TCR beta chain was captured in a study of beta chain features in type 1 diabetes (dated by TCRdb to 2017 to 2018). Turning to the overall study: No differences in mean age, gender distribution, total cell number or subset yield were found between patients and healthy donors. Across all samples, 107,917,701 sorted cells were examined, and cell number per subset correlated strongly with RNA yield. The study compared TCRB repertoires of sorted circulating CD4+ T cell subsets between recently diagnosed type 1 diabetes patients and matched healthy donors. Regulatory and stem cell-like memory subsets were obtained from only 8 patients and roughly eight healthy donors, while naive and central memory subsets were obtained from all 30 or so donors.

All of the isolated RNA was reverse transcribed with the High Capacity cDNA Reverse Transcription Kit, so expressed TCRB transcripts were sequenced. Deep immunoSEQ sequencing was performed on naive, central memory and regulatory T cell samples, with an average of approximately 3.9 million total reads per sample. Sorted cells were lysed in RLT buffer and RNA was extracted with DNase-treated RNeasy Micro or Mini kits, depending on cell number. To prevent cross-contamination, each cell subset was processed individually, whereas patient and healthy donor samples were processed jointly. TCRB sequences were amplified from cDNA with the immunoSEQ multiplex PCR, producing 87-bp fragments spanning the CDR3 region. The amplicons were sequenced using the Illumina HiSeq platform. Per the source publication's procedure: PCR bias was computationally corrected using synthetic template baselines, reads within Hamming distance 2 were collapsed, and singletons that could not be merged were discarded. Reads were aligned to IMGT to assign V, D and J genes, CDR3 length, and insertions or deletions at six rearrangement sites. Clonotype counts were normalized to sorted cell number within each subset before computing true diversity and Gini coefficients with the tcR R package. The overlap coefficient, calculated on TCRB nucleotide sequences, was used to measure repertoire sharing. TCRdb mirrors the immuneACCESS table, restricted to in-frame sequences. Some clones are absent from its copies; in checked studies, under half trace to an unresolved V gene, and the reason for the others is unknown. The DNA was the basis for D and trimming; V, J and clone size are from that table. This sample comprises 150,000 to 200,000 clones, 9% to 10% of them detected only once. 2% to 3% of the sample belongs to the ten largest clones.

From each donor, a single peripheral blood sample of about 100 mL on average was drawn into heparinised tubes. A BD FACSAria II was used to sort naive, central memory, regulatory and stem cell-like memory CD4+ T cells with a panel that included CD45RO, CCR7, CD25, CD127, CD95 and CD27. A purity above 95% was achieved for all sorted populations. Right away, PBMCs were isolated by Lymphoprep density gradient centrifugation and were stained directly, with no culture step. Samples were stained and sorted in pairs, with one healthy donor and one patient per experiment, so that batch effects were minimized. There are a few counts of this clone. There is no known antigen for this receptor. No base quality information exists; no much larger clone differs at one position. What the research found in general, with its limitations: Because small numbers of individuals were included in the HLA sub-analyses, any influence of HLA type on TCRB rearrangement was left unresolved. Patients with type 1 diabetes made fewer insertions and deleted more nucleotides at VDJ recombination sites, implying thymic rearrangement abnormalities. Shorter templates might be favored by PCR, yet because patient and control samples were amplified and corrected together, any such skew would affect both groups equally. Naive, central memory and regulatory TCRB repertoires appeared to be more alike among patients than among healthy donors. Because cDNA was sequenced instead of genomic DNA, activated cells with high expression could be over-represented, although the groups did not differ in activation or CD3 levels. In all four CD4+ subsets, TCRB CDR3 length was moderately but significantly shorter in type 1 diabetes patients.

V lost 1 base and J lost 1 base, and the count of bases not matched to a germline gene is 9. Via the germline V gene, CDR1 is LGHNA and CDR2 YNFKEQ. The CDR3 measures 18 amino acids from cysteine to phenylalanine. Kept here is only the CDR3 DNA, which spans 54 bases and is read in frame from base 1. This TCR was recovered from a woman between 18 and 29 years old in good health. The sample consisted of central memory CD4+ T cells from blood. The rearrangement combines TRBV4-2 with TRBJ1-1, and TRBD1 aligns with 10 junction nucleotides. The DNA sequence is given as TGTGCCAGCAGCCAAGGAGTTCGACAGGGGGCCGGGAACACTGAAGCTTTCTTT. The translation is CASSQGVRQGAGNTEAFF.